This T cell receptor (beta chain) stems from a study of beta chain features in type 1 diabetes. Study overall: Cells sorted and examined across all samples totaled around 110,000,000. The study, taken as a whole, reports: PCR may have favored shorter templates equally in patients and controls. VDJ junctions sequenced from type 1 diabetes patients showed fewer insertions and more deletions.

The CDR3 length is 12 residues. Germline V CDR1 and CDR2: SGHVS, FQNEAQ. Trimming took off 3 bases at V and 4 bases at J, with 6 bases between the two ends. Each of the CD4+ naive, central memory, regulatory and stem cell-like memory populations was sorted via CD45RO/CCR7/CD25/CD127/CD95/CD27. Every bit of the isolated RNA underwent reverse transcription, so sequencing read expressed TCRB transcripts. This table comes from immunoSEQ multiplex PCR, and its TCRdb copy is limited to in-frame clones, with some not included. The table has 300,000 to 350,000 clones, 8% seen once. A note on this clone: Its specificity is unknown.

The sample was central memory CD4+ T cells from blood. The chain links TRBV7-8 to TRBJ1-2; no clear D gene. This clonotype originated in a woman under 30 in good health. Written as DNA, the CDR3 is TGTGCCAGCAGCTTCGGAGTCTATGGCTACACCTTC. Protein: CASSFGVYGYTF.